The entry that follows covers one T cell receptor beta chain sequence. The junction differs from germline at one of its ends, possibly a read error. Looked up from germline, CDR1 is SSHAT and CDR2 is FNYEAQ (reference sequence). This CDR3 has 15 amino acids. This specimen comes from a study of cytomegalovirus exposure and HLA in healthy donors. The PCR had 60 Vbeta and 13 Jbeta primers. Assay used: immunoSEQ multiplex PCR; TCRdb lists only in-frame clones, some missing. The data contain some 90,000 clones, around 80% of them singletons. This sequence joins TRBV7-7 and TRBJ2-3; possible D gene TRBD1, 6 bases. The TCR comes from a man under 40 in good health and CMV-seropositive. The sequenced sample consisted of PBMCs. CDR3 loop: CASSPVQGNWDTQYF. CDR3 coding DNA: TGTGCTAGCAGCCCGGTACAGGGTAATTGGGATACGCAGTATTTT.